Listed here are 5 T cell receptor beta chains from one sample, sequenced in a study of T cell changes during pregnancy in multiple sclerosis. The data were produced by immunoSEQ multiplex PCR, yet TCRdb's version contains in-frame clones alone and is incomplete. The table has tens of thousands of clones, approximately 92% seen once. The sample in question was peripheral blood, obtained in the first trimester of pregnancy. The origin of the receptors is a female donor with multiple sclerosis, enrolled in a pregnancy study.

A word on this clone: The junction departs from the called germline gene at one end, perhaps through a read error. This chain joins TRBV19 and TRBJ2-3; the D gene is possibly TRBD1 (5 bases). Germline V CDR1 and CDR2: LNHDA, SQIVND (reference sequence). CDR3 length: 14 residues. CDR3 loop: CASSIVPPTVTQYF. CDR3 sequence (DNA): TGTGCCAGTAGTATAGTTCCACCGACAGTTACGCAGTATTTT. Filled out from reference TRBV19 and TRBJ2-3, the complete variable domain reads DGGITQSPKYLFRKEGQNVTLSCEQNLNHDAMYWYRQDPGQGLRLIYYSQIVNDFQKGDIAEGYSVSREKKESFPLTVTSAQKNPTAFYLCASSIVPPTVTQYFGPGTRLTVL.

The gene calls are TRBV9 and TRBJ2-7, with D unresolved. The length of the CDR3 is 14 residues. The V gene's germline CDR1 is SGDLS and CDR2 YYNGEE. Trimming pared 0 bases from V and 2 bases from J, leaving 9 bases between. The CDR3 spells CASSVGAGTYEQYF. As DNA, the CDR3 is TGTGCCAGCAGCGTAGGGGCAGGAACCTACGAGCAGTACTTC.

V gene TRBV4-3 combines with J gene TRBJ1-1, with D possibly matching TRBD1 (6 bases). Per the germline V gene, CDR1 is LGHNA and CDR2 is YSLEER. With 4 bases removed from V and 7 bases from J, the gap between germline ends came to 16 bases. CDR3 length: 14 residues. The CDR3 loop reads CASSPGGGRGEAFF. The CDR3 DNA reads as TGCGCCAGCAGCCCCGGCGGGGGGCGGGGTGAAGCTTTCTTT.

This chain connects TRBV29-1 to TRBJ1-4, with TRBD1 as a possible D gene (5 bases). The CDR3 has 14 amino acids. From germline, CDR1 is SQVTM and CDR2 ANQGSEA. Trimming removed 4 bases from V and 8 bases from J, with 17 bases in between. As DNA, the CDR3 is TGCAGCGTTGTCCCCCAGGGCCTGGGGGAAAAACTGTTTTTT. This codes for CSVVPQGLGEKLFF.

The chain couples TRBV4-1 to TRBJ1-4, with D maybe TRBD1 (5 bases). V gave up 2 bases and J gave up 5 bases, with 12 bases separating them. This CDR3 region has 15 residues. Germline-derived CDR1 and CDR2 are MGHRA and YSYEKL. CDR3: CASSQQGAGNEKLFF. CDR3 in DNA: TGCGCCAGCAGCCAACAAGGGGCCGGCAATGAAAAACTGTTTTTT.